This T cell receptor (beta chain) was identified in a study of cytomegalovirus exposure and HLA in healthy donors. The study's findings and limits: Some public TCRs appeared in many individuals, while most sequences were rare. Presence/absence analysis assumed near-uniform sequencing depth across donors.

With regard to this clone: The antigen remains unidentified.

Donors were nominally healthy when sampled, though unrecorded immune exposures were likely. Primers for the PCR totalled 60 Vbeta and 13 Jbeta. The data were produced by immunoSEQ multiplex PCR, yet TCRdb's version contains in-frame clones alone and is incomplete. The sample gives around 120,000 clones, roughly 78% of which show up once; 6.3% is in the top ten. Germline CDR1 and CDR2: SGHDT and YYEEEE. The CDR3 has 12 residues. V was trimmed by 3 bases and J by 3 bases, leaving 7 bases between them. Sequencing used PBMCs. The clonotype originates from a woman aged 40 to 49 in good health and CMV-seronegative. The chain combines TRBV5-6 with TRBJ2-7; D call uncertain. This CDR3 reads CASSSLYYEQYF. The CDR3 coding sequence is TGTGCCAGCAGCTCCCTATACTACGAGCAGTACTTC.